These T cell receptor beta chains were read from a single sample in a study of a mutant IDH1 vaccine in newly diagnosed glioma. Sequenced by immunoSEQ multiplex PCR; TCRdb stores in-frame clones only, minus some. The sample shows about 34,000 clones, just under 90% of them seen only once. No cognate antigen is known for these TCRs. This specimen was PBMCs, taken from a glioma patient whose treatment included an IDH1 peptide vaccine. These receptor sequences come from a woman aged 30 to 39 with glioma. Both conserved end residues are part of each CDR3. Each record gives: CDR3 protein, CDR3 DNA, J gene, V gene, D gene, clone size. The D gene is left open where the match is weak. The listing skips clone size in some rows; elsewhere it reads once, few, many or a size class.

CDR3: CASRPTAYNEQFF
DNA: TGTGCCAGCAGACCGACAGCCTACAATGAGCAGTTCTTC
J: TRBJ2-1
V: TRBV6-5
D: NA
size: once

CDR3: CASSPGLAGNTIYF
DNA: TGTGCCAGCTCACCGGGACTAGCCGGAAACACCATATATTTT
J: TRBJ1-3
V: TRBV18
D: NA
size: NA

CDR3: CATSGWTGNGSSYEQYF
DNA: TGTGCCACCAGCGGATGGACAGGGAACGGGAGCTCCTACGAGCAGTACTTC
J: TRBJ2-7
V: TRBV15
D: TRBD1
size: once

CDR3: CATSRAPLQAQETQYF
DNA: TGTGCCACCAGCAGAGCTCCCCTCCAGGCTCAAGAGACCCAGTACTTC
J: TRBJ2-5
V: TRBV15
D: NA
size: NA

CDR3: CASSLGNPPESPLHF
DNA: TGTGCCAGCAGCTTGGGGAACCCCCCTGAGTCACCCCTCCACTTT
J: TRBJ1-6
V: TRBV5-4
D: NA
size: NA

CDR3: CAWSLGAGDGYTF
DNA: TGTGCCTGGAGTTTGGGGGCAGGGGACGGCTACACCTTC
J: TRBJ1-2
V: TRBV30
D: NA
size: NA

CDR3: CASTLVRTGDWYNEQFF
DNA: TGCGCCAGCACCTTGGTTCGCACAGGGGATTGGTACAATGAGCAGTTCTTC
J: TRBJ2-1
V: TRBV5-1
D: TRBD1
size: NA

CDR3: CASSRSGGNEQYF
DNA: TGTGCCAGCAGCCGTAGCGGGGGAAACGAGCAGTACTTC
J: TRBJ2-7
V: TRBV6-1
D: TRBD2
size: NA

CDR3: CASSFGSRASNQPQHF
DNA: TGTGCCAGCAGCTTTGGCTCGAGGGCCAGTAATCAGCCCCAGCATTTT
J: TRBJ1-5
V: TRBV7-2
D: NA
size: NA

CDR3: CASSQVGTGYEQYF
DNA: TGCGCCAGCAGCCAAGTCGGGACAGGCTACGAGCAGTACTTC
J: TRBJ2-7
V: TRBV4-1
D: TRBD1
size: NA

CDR3: CASTRVGGNQPQHF
DNA: TGTGCCAGCACCCGGGTAGGGGGTAATCAGCCCCAGCATTTT
J: TRBJ1-5
V: TRBV5-8
D: NA
size: NA